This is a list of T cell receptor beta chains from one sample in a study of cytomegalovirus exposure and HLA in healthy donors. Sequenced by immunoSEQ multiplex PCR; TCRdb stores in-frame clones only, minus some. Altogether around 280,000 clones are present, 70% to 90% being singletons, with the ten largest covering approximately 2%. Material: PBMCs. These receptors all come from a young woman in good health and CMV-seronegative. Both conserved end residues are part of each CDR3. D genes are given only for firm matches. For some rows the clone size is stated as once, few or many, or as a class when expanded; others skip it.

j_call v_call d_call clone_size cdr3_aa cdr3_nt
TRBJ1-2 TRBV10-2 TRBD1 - CASSPDRVYGYTF TGCGCCAGCAGCCCTGACAGGGTATACGGCTACACCTTC
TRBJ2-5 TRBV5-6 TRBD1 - CASSFELGTGGTETQYF TGTGCCAGCAGCTTCGAGTTAGGGACAGGGGGCACGGAGACCCAGTACTTC
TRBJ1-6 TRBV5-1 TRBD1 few CASSGQGNNSPLHF TGCGCCAGCAGTGGACAGGGGAATAATTCCCCCCTCCACTTT
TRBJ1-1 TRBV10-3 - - CAISDLRVISWAEAFF TGTGCCATCAGTGACCTCCGGGTCATAAGCTGGGCTGAAGCTTTCTTT
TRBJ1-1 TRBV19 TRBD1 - CASSIGDRGATEAFF TGTGCCAGTAGTATCGGGGACAGGGGAGCCACTGAAGCTTTCTTT
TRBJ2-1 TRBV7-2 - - CASRLGLLRYNEQFF TGTGCCAGCAGGCTGGGGCTTCTTCGATACAATGAGCAGTTCTTC
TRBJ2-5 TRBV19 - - CASSKLAEPETQYF TGTGCCAGTAGTAAACTAGCAGAGCCGGAGACCCAGTACTTC
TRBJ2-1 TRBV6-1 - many CASSEAVGEGDEQFF TGTGCCAGCAGTGAAGCGGTAGGGGAGGGGGATGAGCAGTTCTTC
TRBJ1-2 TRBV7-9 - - CASSRQAVSGYTF TGTGCCAGCAGCCGACAGGCCGTTTCTGGCTACACCTTC
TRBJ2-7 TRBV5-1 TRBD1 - CASMGQGVRYEQYF TGCGCCAGCATGGGTCAGGGGGTTCGATACGAGCAGTACTTC
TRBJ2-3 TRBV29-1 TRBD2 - CSVEGSSGADTQYF TGCAGCGTTGAAGGGTCTAGCGGTGCAGATACGCAGTATTTT
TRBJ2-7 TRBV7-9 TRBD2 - CSTSGGVTYEQYF TGTTCCACATCCGGGGGGGTTACCTACGAGCAGTACTTC
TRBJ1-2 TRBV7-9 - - CASSLDRTAGPLNYGYTF TGTGCCAGCAGCTTAGACCGGACAGCCGGGCCCCTCAACTATGGCTACACCTTC
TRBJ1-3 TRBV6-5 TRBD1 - CASTWGQGGNTIYF TGTGCCAGCACCTGGGGACAGGGTGGAAACACCATATATTTT
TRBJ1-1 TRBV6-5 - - CASSYEWRRQAFF TGTGCCAGCAGTTACGAATGGAGACGTCAAGCTTTCTTT
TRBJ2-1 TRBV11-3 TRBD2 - CASSRSGGTPYNEQFF TGTGCCAGCAGCCGTAGCGGGGGGACCCCCTACAATGAGCAGTTCTTC
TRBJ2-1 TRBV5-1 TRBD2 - CASSLTSGNSYNEQFF TGCGCCAGCAGCTTGACTAGCGGTAATTCCTACAATGAGCAGTTCTTC
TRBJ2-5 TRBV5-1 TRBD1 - CASSRGQGAIWETQYF TGCGCCAGCAGCCGGGGACAGGGGGCGATTTGGGAGACCCAGTACTTC
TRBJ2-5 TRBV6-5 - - CASSPRTYEETQYF TGTGCCAGCAGTCCGCGGACTTACGAAGAGACCCAGTACTTC
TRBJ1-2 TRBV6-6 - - CASSYLQGLYGYTF TGTGCCAGCAGTTACCTACAGGGCCTCTATGGCTACACCTTC
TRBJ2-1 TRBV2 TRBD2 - CASRELAGGYNEQFF TGTGCCAGCAGGGAACTAGCGGGGGGATACAATGAGCAGTTCTTC
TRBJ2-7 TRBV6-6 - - CASSTGFSSYEQYF TGTGCCAGCAGTACGGGATTTAGCTCCTACGAGCAGTACTTC
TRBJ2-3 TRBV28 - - CASSPPERRDTQYF TGTGCCAGCAGCCCACCGGAGAGGAGAGATACGCAGTATTTT
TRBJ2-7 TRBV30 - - CAWSVPRNRAYEQYF TGTGCCTGGAGTGTACCTCGGAACAGGGCCTACGAGCAGTACTTC
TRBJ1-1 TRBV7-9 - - CSSSLDGDTEAFF TGTTCCAGCAGCTTAGACGGGGACACTGAAGCTTTCTTT
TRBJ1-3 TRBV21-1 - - CASSPQVPGNTIYF TGTGCCAGCAGCCCACAGGTGCCTGGAAACACCATATATTTT
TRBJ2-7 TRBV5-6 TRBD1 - CASSWDRGDEQYF TGTGCCAGCAGCTGGGACAGGGGGGACGAGCAGTACTTC